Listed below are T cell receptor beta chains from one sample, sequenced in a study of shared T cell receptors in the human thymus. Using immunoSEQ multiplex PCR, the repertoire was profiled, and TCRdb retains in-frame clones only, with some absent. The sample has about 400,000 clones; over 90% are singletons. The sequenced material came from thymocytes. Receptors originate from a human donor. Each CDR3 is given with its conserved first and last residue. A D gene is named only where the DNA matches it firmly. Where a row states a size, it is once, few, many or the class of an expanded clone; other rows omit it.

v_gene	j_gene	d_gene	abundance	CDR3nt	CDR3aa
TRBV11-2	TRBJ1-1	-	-	TGTGCCAGCAGCTTAGGCCCGAAGAACACTGAAGCTTTCTTT	CASSLGPKNTEAFF
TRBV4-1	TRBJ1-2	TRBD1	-	TGCGCCAGCAGCCAAGATGGACAGGGGGCTACCTATGGCTACACCTTC	CASSQDGQGATYGYTF
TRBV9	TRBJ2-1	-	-	TGTGCCAGCAGCGTAAAGACGCGGGAACGCAATGAGCAGTTCTTC	CASSVKTRERNEQFF
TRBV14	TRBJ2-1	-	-	TGTGCCAGCAGCCAAGAAAGGCGGGGAATCTACAATGAGCAGTTCTTC	CASSQERRGIYNEQFF
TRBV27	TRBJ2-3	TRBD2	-	TGTGCCAGCAGTCAATACCGGGACTATGTCACAGATACGCAGTATTTT	CASSQYRDYVTDTQYF
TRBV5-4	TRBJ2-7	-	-	TGTGCCAGCAGCTTGAATGGAGGACCTACTCGCCACGAGCAGTACTTC	CASSLNGGPTRHEQYF
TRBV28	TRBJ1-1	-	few	TGTGCCAGCAGTTTAACCTCAGCATCCGGGGGATTTATGGATGAAGCTTTCTTT	CASSLTSASGGFMDEAFF
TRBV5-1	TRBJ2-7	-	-	TGCGCCAGCAGTCCTGCCAGTAGGGGTGACTACGAGCAGTACTTC	CASSPASRGDYEQYF
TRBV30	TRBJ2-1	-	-	TGTGCCTGGAGTGCCCTAGATGAGCAGTTCTTC	CAWSALDEQFF
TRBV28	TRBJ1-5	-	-	TGCGCCAGCAGTTTTGATCAGCCCCAGCATTTT	CASSFDQPQHF
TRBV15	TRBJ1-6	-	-	TGTGCCACCAGCAGTTACAGGGTCGCGCGGAATTCACCCCTCCACTTT	CATSSYRVARNSPLHF
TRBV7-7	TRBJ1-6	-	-	TGTGCTAGCAGCTTAGCGTGGACAGAACGAAGGAATTCACCCCTCCACTTT	CASSLAWTERRNSPLHF
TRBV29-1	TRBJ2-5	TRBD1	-	TGCAGCATTCTACCGGGACAGGAAAGTGAGACCCAGTACTTC	CSILPGQESETQYF
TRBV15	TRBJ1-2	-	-	TGTGCCACCAGCAGACTAGTCGGCCCCCGCTATGGCTACACCTTC	CATSRLVGPRYGYTF
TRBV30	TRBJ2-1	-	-	TGTGCCTGGAGTGTAGGCTTGACACCCCTCTACTACAATGAGCAGTTCTTC	CAWSVGLTPLYYNEQFF
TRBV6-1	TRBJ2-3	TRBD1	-	TGTGCCAGCAGTGGGACAGGGATACGCACAGATACGCAGTATTTT	CASSGTGIRTDTQYF
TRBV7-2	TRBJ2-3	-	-	TGTGCCAGCAGCGAACACCTTGGCGGTGGAGATACGCAGTATTTT	CASSEHLGGGDTQYF
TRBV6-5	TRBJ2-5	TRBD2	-	TGTGCCAGCAGTGGACTAGCGGGAGCAGAGACCCAGTACTTC	CASSGLAGAETQYF
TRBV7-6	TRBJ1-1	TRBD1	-	TGTGCCAGCAGCCCCTCATACCTGGACAGGGGGCGTAGCACTGAAGCTTTCTTT	CASSPSYLDRGRSTEAFF
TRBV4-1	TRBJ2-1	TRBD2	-	TGCGCCAGCAGCCATGCGTTACGGGCTAGCGGGAGGTCTTTTGGTGGTAATGAGCAGTTCTTC	CASSHALRASGRSFGGNEQFF
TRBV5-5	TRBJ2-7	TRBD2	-	TGTGCCAGCAGCCTGGACCGGCTAGCGGGAGTCTACGAGCAGTACTTC	CASSLDRLAGVYEQYF
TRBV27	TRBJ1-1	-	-	TGTGCCAGCAGCCCTCCGGGAGGGAGGACTGAAGCTTTCTTT	CASSPPGGRTEAFF
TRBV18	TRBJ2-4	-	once	TGTGCCAGCTCACCTAGCGCCAAAAACATTCAGTACTTC	CASSPSAKNIQYF
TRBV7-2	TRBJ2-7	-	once	TGTGCCAGCAGCTTAGCCCCTGGAGTAGCGTGGGAGCAGTACTTC	CASSLAPGVAWEQYF
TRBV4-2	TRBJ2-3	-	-	TGTGCCAGCAGCCAACTAGGGGAGGGGGGCACAGATACGCAGTATTTT	CASSQLGEGGTDTQYF
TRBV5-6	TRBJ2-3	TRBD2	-	TGTGCCAGCAGCTTGAGACTAGCGGATACGCAGTATTTT	CASSLRLADTQYF
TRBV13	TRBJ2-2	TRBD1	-	TGTGCCAGCAGACCGGACAGGGGATTTTTGGGCACCGGGGAGCTGTTTTTT	CASRPDRGFLGTGELFF
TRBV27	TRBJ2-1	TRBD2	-	TGTGCCAGCACCACCCTCGTAGTTAGCGGGGTCAATGAGCAGTTCTTC	CASTTLVVSGVNEQFF
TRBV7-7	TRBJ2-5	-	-	TGTGCTAGCACCCCGGGGCTCCAAGAGACCCAGTACTTC	CASTPGLQETQYF
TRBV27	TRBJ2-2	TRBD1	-	TGTGCCAGCAGTCGCGGACAGGGTGAGACCGGGGAGCTGTTTTTT	CASSRGQGETGELFF
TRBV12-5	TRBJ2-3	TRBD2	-	TGTGCTAGTGGTCTAGCGGGGGGGGATACGCAGTATTTT	CASGLAGGDTQYF
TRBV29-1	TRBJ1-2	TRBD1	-	TGCAGCGTCGCTGTCCCGGGACAGGGGGGTGCCGTCTATGGCTACACCTTC	CSVAVPGQGGAVYGYTF
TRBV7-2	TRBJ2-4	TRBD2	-	TGTGCCAGCAGCTTAGAGAGGACTAGCGGGAGGGCCGTCAAAAACATTCAGTACTTC	CASSLERTSGRAVKNIQYF
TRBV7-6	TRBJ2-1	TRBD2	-	TGTGCCAGCAGCTTAGATAGCGGGATCTTATACAATGAGCAGTTCTTC	CASSLDSGILYNEQFF